This T cell receptor (beta chain) was identified in a study of neurological immune-mediated disorders. Findings and limits, study-wide: For the multiple sclerosis repertoire cluster, no association with any clinical or MRI feature was found. The expanded clones of different subjects shared no CDR3 amino acid sequences (suggesting private repertoires in all groups).

The cDNA was produced through 5'RACE with 10-nucleotide random UMIs. Each CDR3 protein is one row after TCRdb ran MiXCR on the 5' RACE reads. The sample contains about 55,000 distinct CDR3 sequences, under 5% of which appear only once. The CDR3 runs 14 residues. The junction had 2 bases not matched to a gene; V was cut back by 0 bases and J by 2 bases. Germline V gene data show CDR1 as DFQATT and CDR2 as SNEGSKA (reference sequence). The T cells used for sorted libraries numbered some 1 million, either CD4+ or CD8+. This clonotype appeared many times. The antigen remains undetermined. The sample consisted of CD4+ T cells from blood. This sequence joins TRBV20-1 and TRBJ2-7; TRBD2 agrees at 9 bases. The clonotype was recovered from a woman aged 40 to 49 with multiple sclerosis. Here the CDR3 DNA reads TGCAGTGCTAGAGAACGCGGGGGGGCCTACGAGCAGTACTTC. It is translated as CSARERGGAYEQYF.